This T cell receptor beta chain was obtained from a study of cytomegalovirus exposure and HLA in healthy donors. The study, taken as a whole, reports: Reports described diagnosis of cytomegalovirus status by the classifier as highly specific and sensitive.

As regards this clone: Its antigen is not known.

Primers: 60 Vbeta forward and 13 Jbeta reverse. The protocol was immunoSEQ multiplex PCR, while the TCRdb copy is restricted to in-frame clones and leaves out a portion. The sample holds about 120,000 clones, roughly four fifths seen once. The CDR3 is 15 amino acids. CDR1 LNHDA and CDR2 SQIVND come from the germline V gene (reference sequence). Trimming removed 4 bases from V and 5 bases from J; junction bases left unmatched: 9. Sequenced material: PBMCs. The TCR comes from a young woman in good health and CMV-seronegative. The V call is TRBV19, the J call TRBJ1-1, with TRBD1 identical over 8 bases. CDR3 in DNA: TGTGCCAGTAGTACACGGACAGGGTATATGACTGAAGCTTTCTTT. This gives the protein CASSTRTGYMTEAFF.